These 4 T cell receptor beta chains were all obtained from the same sample, sequenced in a study of regulatory dendritic cells for organ transplantation. Profiled with immunoSEQ multiplex PCR; TCRdb holds only in-frame clones, not every one. This sample has under 35,000 clones; approximately 82% occur once, and the top ten carry roughly 0.4%. The sequencing sample was made of naive CD8+ T cells from blood. As to subset: CD45RA+ naive T cells. The receptors here all came from a human donor in good health.

The chain couples TRBV4-2 to TRBJ1-3; possible D gene TRBD1, 6 bases. This CDR3 has 15 amino acids. Looked up from germline, CDR1 is LGHNA and CDR2 is YNFKEQ. With 0 bases removed from V and 0 bases from J, the gap between germline ends came to 6 bases. CDR3 residues: CASSQEGASGNTIYF. CDR3 nucleotides: TGTGCCAGCAGCCAAGAGGGGGCCTCTGGAAACACCATATATTTT.

The chain joins TRBV27 to TRBJ2-7, with D perhaps TRBD2 (5 bases). Germline V lookup: CDR1 MNHEY, CDR2 SMNVEV (reference sequence). The CDR3 spans 14 residues. Trimming cost V 3 bases and J 2 bases, with 11 bases left between them. CDR3 residues: CASSFGLAPYEQYF. The CDR3 nucleotides are TGTGCCAGCAGTTTTGGTCTAGCCCCCTACGAGCAGTACTTC.

The chain's CDR3 is CASSSRDRDYVQYF. The CDR3 coding sequence is TGTGCCAGCAGCTCCCGGGACAGGGACTATGTGCAGTACTTC. This chain connects TRBV5-6 to TRBJ2-7, with 9 bases that match TRBD1. After removal of 3 bases from V and 9 bases from J, the junction contained 10 bases not matched to a gene. CDR3 length: 14 residues. Per germline, CDR1 SGHDT and CDR2 YYEEEE.

The V call is TRBV9, the J call TRBJ2-1, with 15 nucleotides matching TRBD2. The ends lost 5 bases at V and 4 bases at J; junction bases unmatched: 7. The length of the CDR3 is 17 residues. The V gene's germline CDR1 is SGDLS and CDR2 YYNGEE. CDR3 amino acids: CASSPGTSGGYYNEQFF. DNA for the CDR3: TGTGCCAGCAGTCCCGGGACTAGCGGGGGGTATTACAATGAGCAGTTCTTC.